The rows below give T cell receptor beta chains drawn from one sample of a study of CD8+CD57+ T cells in acquired aplastic anemia. TCRdb processed the reads anew with MiXCR; each CDR3 protein has one entry. The sample yields hundreds of thousands of distinct CDR3 sequences, 55% to 75% seen once. The sequenced material came from sorted CD4+, CD8+, or CD8+CD57+ T cells (not recorded which) from PBMCs. The receptors here all came from a human donor in good health, serving as a control. Each CDR3 is given with its conserved first and last residue. The D gene is left open where the match is weak. A row's size may be missing; if present it is once, few, many or a size class.

clone size: NA; V gene: TRBV2; J gene: TRBJ1-4; D gene: NA; CDR3 DNA: TGTGCCAGCAGCGTAGTGCCCTCAACTAATGACCAGCTGTTTTTT; CDR3 protein: CASSVVPSTNDQLFF
clone size: NA; V gene: TRBV7-2; J gene: TRBJ2-7; D gene: TRBD1; CDR3 DNA: TGTGCCAGCAGCGTGTCAGGGGGAGTCTACGACACGTACTTC; CDR3 protein: CASSVSGGVYDTYF
clone size: NA; V gene: TRBV12-3/TRBV12-4; J gene: TRBJ2-3; D gene: TRBD2; CDR3 DNA: TGTGCCAGCAGTTTAGCGGACGGGGGGGCCCCAGATACGCAGTATTTT; CDR3 protein: CASSLADGGAPDTQYF
clone size: NA; V gene: TRBV7-2; J gene: TRBJ2-3; D gene: NA; CDR3 DNA: TGTGCCAGCAGCCGGAGACCTAGTAGAGGTACGCAGTATTTT; CDR3 protein: CASSRRPSRGTQYF
clone size: many; V gene: TRBV12-3/TRBV12-4; J gene: TRBJ1-3; D gene: NA; CDR3 DNA: TGTGCCAGCAGTTTATTCGGTTTTGGAGGAAACACCATATATTTT; CDR3 protein: CASSLFGFGGNTIYF
clone size: NA; V gene: TRBV7-2; J gene: TRBJ1-1; D gene: TRBD1; CDR3 DNA: TGTGCCAGCAGCTCGGGACAGGGGGCGAACACTGAAGCTTTCTTT; CDR3 protein: CASSSGQGANTEAFF
clone size: NA; V gene: TRBV20-1; J gene: TRBJ2-1; D gene: NA; CDR3 DNA: TGCAGTGCTAGACGATTCGCGGCGACCAATGAGCAGTTCTTC; CDR3 protein: CSARRFAATNEQFF
clone size: many; V gene: TRBV6-1; J gene: TRBJ1-5; D gene: NA; CDR3 DNA: TGTGCCAGCAGTGAAGTGAACAGAGAGTATCAGCCCCAGCATTTT; CDR3 protein: CASSEVNREYQPQHF
clone size: NA; V gene: TRBV7-9; J gene: TRBJ2-7; D gene: TRBD1; CDR3 DNA: TGTGCCAGCAGCTCCGTCAGCCGGACAGGACAAGAGACCTTC; CDR3 protein: CASSSVSRTGQETF
clone size: once; V gene: TRBV2; J gene: TRBJ1-2; D gene: TRBD1; CDR3 DNA: TGTGCCAGCAGCTCGTCCGGACAGGAATATGGCTACACCTTC; CDR3 protein: CASSSSGQEYGYTF
clone size: NA; V gene: TRBV14; J gene: TRBJ1-2; D gene: NA; CDR3 DNA: TGTGCCAGCAGCTTAGTTGGGGTTCAAGGCTACACCTTC; CDR3 protein: CASSLVGVQGYTF
clone size: once; V gene: TRBV5-4; J gene: TRBJ2-5; D gene: TRBD1; CDR3 DNA: TGTGCCAGCAGCCCGGGACAGGGGATAGAAGAGACCCAGTACTTC; CDR3 protein: CASSPGQGIEETQYF
clone size: NA; V gene: TRBV7-7; J gene: TRBJ1-2; D gene: NA; CDR3 DNA: TGTGCTAGCAGCTTAGCGCGGGGGACGATTGAAAAACTGTTC; CDR3 protein: CASSLARGTIEKLF
clone size: NA; V gene: TRBV7-8; J gene: TRBJ2-2; D gene: NA; CDR3 DNA: TGTGCCAGCAGCTTTGGGGAAGCCGGGGAGCTGTTTTTT; CDR3 protein: CASSFGEAGELFF
clone size: NA; V gene: TRBV3-2; J gene: TRBJ1-1; D gene: NA; CDR3 DNA: TGTGCCAGCAGCCTCTTACAGGGGAACACTGAAGCTTTCTTT; CDR3 protein: CASSLLQGNTEAFF